The 31 T cell receptor beta chains below all came from one sample that was sequenced in a study of blood T cell repertoires in COVID-19. TCRdb's copy holds only in-frame clones and misses some; the assay was immunoSEQ multiplex PCR. Among roughly 120,000 clones listed, roughly 85% were seen once. Material for sequencing was peripheral blood. The receptors were sampled from a woman of 80 years or more with COVID-19, enrolled during active disease.

V and J are TRBV4-3 and TRBJ1-4, with TRBD1 identical over 8 bases. The ends lost 1 base at V and 14 bases at J; junction bases unmatched: 6. This CDR3 spans 13 amino acids. The germline CDR1 and CDR2 sequences are LGHNA and YSLEER. CDR3: CASSQAGTGVLFF. The CDR3 DNA follows: TGCGCCAGCAGCCAAGCCGGGACAGGCGTTCTGTTTTTT.

This clone showed up just a few times. The chain recombines TRBV5-4 with TRBJ1-3; D remains unclear. Per the germline V gene, CDR1 is SGHNT and CDR2 is YYREEE (reference sequence). The CDR3 covers 13 residues. Trimming stripped 10 bases from V and 2 bases from J, with 13 bases between. The CDR3 DNA reads as TGTGCCTCGTCAGGTTCGGCTGGAAACACCATATATTTT. As protein: CASSGSAGNTIYF.

The gene calls are TRBV7-2 and TRBJ2-2; 7 bases align to TRBD2. This CDR3 has 16 amino acids. Germline values: CDR1 SGHTA, CDR2 FQGNSA. Unmatched junction bases numbered 10, after V lost 5 bases and J lost 4 bases. CDR3 region: CASSPGRLAATGELFF. The CDR3 coding sequence is TGTGCCAGCAGCCCCGGTCGGCTAGCGGCCACCGGGGAGCTGTTTTTT.

J is TRBJ1-6 and V is TRBV5-4, with a possible D match to TRBD1 (5 bases). CDR1 SGHNT and CDR2 YYREEE come from the germline V gene (reference sequence). CDR3 length: 17 residues. Trimming pared 4 bases from V and 0 bases from J, leaving 14 bases between. DNA of the CDR3: TGTGCCAGCAGCCCGGGGGGGGGAAGCTCCTATAATTCACCCCTCCACTTT. Translation: CASSPGGGSSYNSPLHF.

This clone came up a few times. The V gene is TRBV27, the J gene TRBJ1-1, with D maybe TRBD1 (6 bases). CDR1 MNHEY and CDR2 SMNVEV come from the germline V gene (reference sequence). The CDR3 totals 13 residues. Trimming left V 4 bases short and J 2 bases short, with 8 bases between. The CDR3 sequence is CASSYRENTEAFF. Here the CDR3 DNA reads TGTGCCAGCAGTTACAGGGAAAACACTGAAGCTTTCTTT.

V is TRBV6-5 and J is TRBJ2-2; 10 bases are a match to TRBD1. The ends lost 6 bases at V and 4 bases at J; junction bases unmatched: 5. The CDR3 runs to 15 residues. Germline V gene data show CDR1 as MNHEY and CDR2 as SVGAGI. The chain's CDR3 is CASSTGQGSTGELFF. In nucleotides, the CDR3 is TGTGCCAGCAGCACGGGACAGGGGAGCACCGGGGAGCTGTTTTTT.

The genes are TRBV7-9 and TRBJ1-2; D is perhaps TRBD1 (6 bases). Germline CDR1 and CDR2: SEHNR and FQNEAQ (reference sequence). With 4 bases removed from V and 6 bases from J, the gap between germline ends came to 9 bases. CDR3 length: 12 residues. Written as DNA, the CDR3 is TGTGCCAGCAGCTCTTCAGGGGATGGCTACACCTTC. Translated, it gives CASSSSGDGYTF. The full variable domain, rest sourced from reference TRBV7-9 and TRBJ1-2, is DTGVSQNPRHKITKRGQNVTFRCDPISEHNRLYWYRQTLGQGPEFLTYFQNEAQLEKSRLLSDRFSAERPKGSFSTLEIQRTEQGDSAMYLCASSSSGDGYTFGSGTRLTVV.

The rearrangement uses TRBV28 and TRBJ1-2, with TRBD1 as a possible D gene (6 bases). Trimming left V 6 bases short and J 0 bases short, with 8 bases between. Germline loops: CDR1 MDHEN, CDR2 SYDVKM. The CDR3 spans 13 residues. As DNA, the CDR3 is TGTGCCAGCAGCACAGGGCCTAACTATGGCTACACCTTC. This translates into CASSTGPNYGYTF.

The gene calls are TRBV28 and TRBJ1-4; tentative D call: TRBD1 (6 bases). CDR3 length equals 14 residues. Trimming shortened V by 6 bases and J by 6 bases, and 14 bases separated the two germline ends. CDR1 is MDHEN, CDR2 SYDVKM, per germline. CDR3 coding DNA: TGTGCCAGCAGGTCGGACAGCGTCTATGAAAAACTGTTTTTT. Its protein product is CASRSDSVYEKLFF.

As regards this clone: A junction end diverges from the germline sequence, so it may reflect a read error. V usage is TRBV2 and J usage is TRBJ1-2; 7 nucleotides match TRBD1. Looked up from germline, CDR1 is SNHLY and CDR2 is FYNNEI. The CDR3 sequence is 11 residues long. The DNA for the CDR3 is TGTGCCAGCAGCGTTAGACAGGGAGTCGCCTTC. Amino acids: CASSVRQGVAF.

The rearrangement links TRBV28 to TRBJ1-2; no reliable D call. The CDR3 contains 13 residues. V lost 6 bases and J 4 bases, leaving 12 bases between the germline ends. CDR1 and CDR2 from the germline V gene are MDHEN and SYDVKM. The CDR3 is CASSTANLYGYTF. CDR3 bases: TGTGCCAGCAGCACAGCAAACCTCTATGGCTACACCTTC.

This clone showed up just a few times. J is TRBJ1-1 and V is TRBV6-6, with TRBD1 identical over 11 bases. The CDR3 runs to 15 residues. Germline loops: CDR1 MNHNY, CDR2 SVGAGI (reference sequence). Trimming cost V 6 bases and J 4 bases; bases outside gene matches: 7. The CDR3, as DNA: TGTGCCAGCAGGGACAGGGGGCGTCAGAGCACTGAAGCTTTCTTT. Protein: CASRDRGRQSTEAFF.

V usage is TRBV7-6 and J usage is TRBJ2-3; D may be TRBD2 (6 bases). The CDR3 has 16 amino acids. The V end was cut by 1 base, the J end by 0 bases, with 11 bases between. The germline gives CDR1 SGHVS, CDR2 FNYEAQ. CDR3: CASSLELSGSTDTQYF. CDR3 in DNA: TGTGCCAGCAGCTTAGAACTGAGCGGGAGCACAGATACGCAGTATTTT.

The CDR3 sequence: CAISEGPNKGMNTEAFF. As DNA, the CDR3 is TGTGCCATCAGTGAAGGGCCGAACAAGGGGATGAACACTGAAGCTTTCTTT. This rearrangement joins TRBV10-3 to TRBJ1-1, with D possibly being TRBD1 (5 bases). Trimming shortened V by 3 bases and J by 0 bases, and 17 bases separated the two germline ends. From germline, CDR1 is ENHRY and CDR2 SYGVKD. This CDR3 has 17 residues.

The genes are TRBV5-1 and TRBJ1-2, with D unresolved. Germline V gene data show CDR1 as SGHRS and CDR2 as YFSETQ. V lost 0 bases to trimming and J lost 5 bases, with 14 bases between them. CDR3 length equals 15 residues. In DNA, the CDR3 is TGCGCCAGCAGCTTGGACAGTCTAAAGAATTATGGCTACACCTTC. Its translation: CASSLDSLKNYGYTF.

The J gene is TRBJ2-1, the V gene TRBV27, with 7 bases fitting TRBD2. CDR1 and CDR2 (germline): MNHEY, SMNVEV (reference sequence). This CDR3 has 16 residues. Trimming took 8 bases from V and 1 from J; bases not matched to a gene: 11. CDR3 in DNA: TGTGCCAGCCGAAAAGGGGCTAGCGGATCCTACAATGAGCAGTTCTTC. Protein sequence: CASRKGASGSYNEQFF.

The chain carries TRBV28 and TRBJ1-4, with D perhaps matching TRBD1 (5 bases). The CDR3 is made up of 15 amino acids. Germline-derived CDR1 and CDR2 are MDHEN and SYDVKM. The V gene lost 6 bases and the J gene lost 8 bases, with 19 bases spanning the gap. The CDR3, as DNA: TGTGCCAGCAGCAGACGAGGGAGGGGTGGGGAAAAACTGTTTTTT. Translation gives CASSRRGRGGEKLFF.

V gene TRBV28 combines with J gene TRBJ2-2; 10 positions match TRBD2. Germline V gene sequence: CDR1 MDHEN, CDR2 SYDVKM. The CDR3 loop spans 16 amino acids. Trimming cost V 5 bases and J 4 bases; bases outside gene matches: 7. DNA for the CDR3: TGTGCCAGCAGTACCCGGACTAGCGGTCCCACCGGGGAGCTGTTTTTT. Translating it yields CASSTRTSGPTGELFF.

The chain's CDR3 is CASSPRQGTGANVLTF. In DNA, the CDR3 is TGTGCCAGCAGCCCCCGACAGGGGACTGGGGCCAACGTCCTGACTTTC. The chain couples TRBV9 to TRBJ2-6, with 8 bases matching TRBD1. The CDR3 consists of 16 residues. J lost 2 bases, V lost 4 bases, and 5 bases had no gene match. Germline lookup yields CDR1 SGDLS and CDR2 YYNGEE.

This chain connects TRBV3-1 (or the pseudogene TRBV3-2) to TRBJ2-1, with TRBD2 matching over 9 bases. The CDR3 covers 17 residues. Germline V CDR1 and CDR2: LGHDT, YNNKEL (reference sequence). Trimming cost V 4 bases and J 5 bases; bases outside gene matches: 12. CDR3 loop: CASSRNPGLAGNNEQFF. The CDR3 DNA reads as TGTGCCAGCAGCCGGAATCCCGGTCTAGCGGGGAACAATGAGCAGTTCTTC.

The chain joins TRBV7-2 to TRBJ1-5; 9 bases map to TRBD1. The V segment lost 5 bases and the J segment 6 bases; nucleotides outside the gene matches: 14. Per the germline V gene, CDR1 is SGHTA and CDR2 is FQGNSA. The CDR3 length is 17 residues. The CDR3 DNA reads TGTGCCAGCAGCCTTTGGACAGGGGCGGTTCAGGGTCAGCCCCAGCATTTT. It encodes CASSLWTGAVQGQPQHF.

This clone was detected only a few times. This chain joins TRBV29-1 and TRBJ2-7; perhaps TRBD2 as D (7 bases). Germline CDR1 reads SQVTM; CDR2 reads ANQGSEA. The CDR3 loop spans 14 amino acids. Between the trimmed V and J ends, which lost 4 bases and 3 bases, there was a span of 16 bases. CDR3 bases: TGCAGCGTTGTTGTGTCAGGGGACTACTACGAGCAGTACTTC. Protein product: CSVVVSGDYYEQYF.

The chain combines TRBV11-2 with TRBJ2-1, with 9 bases lining up with TRBD2. The CDR3 spans 13 residues. CDR1 and CDR2 from the germline V gene are SGHAT and FQNNGV. Germline trimming cut 4 bases from V and 15 bases from J; bases unmatched to any gene: 10. The CDR3 DNA is TGTGCCAGCAGCTATAATCCGGGACTAGCCTCGTTCTTC. Protein sequence: CASSYNPGLASFF.

A single count supports this clone. The chain employs TRBV10-3 and TRBJ1-1; TRBD1 aligns across 7 bases. The CDR3 spans 19 residues. Germline CDR1 ENHRY, CDR2 SYGVKD. J was trimmed by 4 bases and V by 8 bases; bases with no gene match: 25. This chain's CDR3 is CAIGSPLSRTGESVTEAFF. In nucleotides, the CDR3 is TGTGCCATCGGCTCTCCTCTTTCACGGACAGGCGAGAGTGTCACTGAAGCTTTCTTT.

This sequence joins TRBV2 and TRBJ2-5, with D possibly being TRBD1 (5 bases). V was shortened by 7 bases and J by 1 base, with 16 bases between the two germline ends. There are 15 residues in the CDR3. CDR1 SNHLY and CDR2 FYNNEI come from the germline V gene. Here the CDR3 reads CASTEARASQETQYF. The CDR3, as DNA: TGTGCCAGCACCGAGGCCAGGGCCTCCCAAGAGACCCAGTACTTC.

This chain uses TRBV14 with TRBJ2-7; possibly TRBD1 for D (7 bases). In germline, CDR1 is SGHDN, CDR2 FVKESK. The CDR3 contains 14 residues. The V and J ends lost 5 bases and 0 bases respectively, with 11 bases between them. As DNA, the CDR3 is TGTGCCAGCAGCGCGGGACAGAGCTCCTACGAGCAGTACTTC. Protein sequence: CASSAGQSSYEQYF.

This sequence joins TRBV5-1 and TRBJ1-3; tentatively, D is TRBD1 (5 bases). V lost 4 bases to trimming and J lost 1 base, with 6 bases between them. This CDR3 region has 13 residues. Looked up from germline, CDR1 is SGHRS and CDR2 is YFSETQ. In DNA form, the CDR3 reads TGCGCCAGCAGCCAGGGATCTGGAAACACCATATATTTT. Translation gives CASSQGSGNTIYF.

This CDR3 is CASSQAGTSSYNEQFF. CDR3 coding DNA: TGTGCCAGCAGCCAAGCCGGGACTAGCTCCTACAATGAGCAGTTCTTC. The chain carries TRBV3-1 (or the pseudogene TRBV3-2) and TRBJ2-1; 8 bases match TRBD2. Germline V gives CDR1 LGHDT, CDR2 YNNKEL (reference sequence). The CDR3 sequence is 16 residues long. V was clipped by 1 base and J by 0 bases; unmatched bases: 2.

This clone showed up just a few times. The genes are TRBV5-1 and TRBJ1-4; D is uncertain. The length of the CDR3 is 13 residues. Between the trimmed V and J ends, which lost 5 bases and 0 bases, there was a span of 5 bases. The germline V gene encodes CDR1 SGHRS and CDR2 YFSETQ. The CDR3 nucleotides are TGCGCCAGCAGGAGTGCAACTAATGAAAAACTGTTTTTT. It codes for CASRSATNEKLFF. Based on the CDR3 plus reference TRBV5-1 and TRBJ1-4, the full variable domain is KAGVTQTPRYLIKTRGQQVTLSCSPISGHRSVSWYQQTPGQGLQFLFEYFSETQRNKGNFPGRFSGRQFSNSRSEMNVSTLELGDSALYLCASRSATNEKLFFGSGTQLSVL.

V usage is TRBV18 and J usage is TRBJ2-7; 8 bases are shared with TRBD1. Trimming cost V 6 bases and J 2 bases; bases outside gene matches: 6. Germline-derived CDR1 and CDR2 are KGHSH and LQKENI. This CDR3 comprises 14 residues. The CDR3 DNA reads TGTGCCAGCTCCGCCGGACAGGGAACCTACGAGCAGTACTTC. This encodes CASSAGQGTYEQYF.

The chain employs TRBV7-9 and TRBJ2-5, with D possibly matching TRBD1 (6 bases). The length of the CDR3 is 12 residues. Germline CDR1 and CDR2: SEHNR and FQNEAQ (reference sequence). Trimming stripped 4 bases from V and 6 bases from J, with 9 bases between. CDR3 sequence reads: CASSSGAQTQYF. The CDR3 nucleotides read TGTGCCAGCAGCTCAGGGGCACAGACCCAGTACTTC. Looking up the rest from reference TRBV7-9 and TRBJ2-5 gives the full variable domain: DTGVSQNPRHKITKRGQNVTFRCDPISEHNRLYWYRQTLGQGPEFLTYFQNEAQLEKSRLLSDRFSAERPKGSFSTLEIQRTEQGDSAMYLCASSSGAQTQYFGPGTRLLVL.